The next 3 T cell receptor beta chains were all read from a single sample in a study of molecular identifiers for immune sequencing clone quantification. TCRdb itself ran the PCR reads through MiXCR, one entry per CDR3 protein. The data contain around 320,000 distinct CDR3 sequences, about 22% of them seen just once; the ten biggest clones take up about 0.74%. Sequenced: naive CD8+ T cells from blood, with Jurkat cell RNA spiked in. As to subset: FACS-sorted CD8+CD4-CCR7+CD45RA+ naive T cells. The receptors were sampled from a human donor in good health. Some libraries in this study had Jurkat cell RNA spiked in.

This clonotype showed up just a few times. This chain uses TRBV6-1 with TRBJ1-2, with D perhaps TRBD1 (6 bases). The V and J ends lost 4 bases and 0 bases respectively, with 9 bases between them. The germline V gene encodes CDR1 MNHNS and CDR2 SASEGT. This CDR3 spans 14 amino acids. CDR3 region: CASSVQGTNYGYTF. CDR3 coding DNA: TGTGCCAGCAGTGTCCAGGGGACTAACTATGGCTACACCTTC.

The chain is built from TRBV19 and TRBJ2-7; TRBD2 is a possible D gene (6 bases). The V gene lost 5 bases and the J gene lost 2 bases, with 16 bases spanning the gap. CDR1 is LNHDA, CDR2 SQIVND, per germline (reference sequence). The CDR3 runs to 15 residues. CDR3 bases: TGTGCCAGTAGTTTCGGAGGGGCAGGGACCTACGAGCAGTACTTC. Encoded protein: CASSFGGAGTYEQYF.

This clonotype was picked up many times. The rearrangement links TRBV12-3 or TRBV12-4 to TRBJ2-3; possible D gene TRBD2, 6 bases. V was pared by 5 bases and J by 4 bases, with 10 bases between. The CDR3 sequence is 13 residues long. Here the CDR3 DNA reads TGTGCCAGCAGTCCCGGGGGTCCAGATACGCAGTATTTT. It translates to CASSPGGPDTQYF.